This note documents a single T cell receptor beta chain sequence. Its antigen remains unknown. The data derive from a study of T cell responses to AZD1222 COVID-19 vaccine. The assay was immunoSEQ multiplex PCR, and TCRdb's table has in-frame clones only and misses some. The sample shows around 96,000 clones, around 83% of them seen only once. Study-level points and caveats: Spike regions recognized by vaccine-associated CD4 TCRs spanned the protein, led by 160-218 and 743-854.

Sequenced here: peripheral blood, sampled 28 days after the second AZD1222 dose. The receptor's source is an adult who received the AZD1222 COVID-19 vaccine.

The CDR3 region has the DNA TGTGCCAGCAGCGTCACGGGGGCGGGTCAGCCCCAGCATTTT. As protein: CASSVTGAGQPQHF. The chain has TRBV28 and TRBJ1-5, with a possible D match to TRBD1 (6 bases). Germline V gene lookup returns CDR1 MDHEN and CDR2 SYDVKM. The V end was cut by 6 bases, the J end by 6 bases, with 15 bases between. This CDR3 region has 14 residues.